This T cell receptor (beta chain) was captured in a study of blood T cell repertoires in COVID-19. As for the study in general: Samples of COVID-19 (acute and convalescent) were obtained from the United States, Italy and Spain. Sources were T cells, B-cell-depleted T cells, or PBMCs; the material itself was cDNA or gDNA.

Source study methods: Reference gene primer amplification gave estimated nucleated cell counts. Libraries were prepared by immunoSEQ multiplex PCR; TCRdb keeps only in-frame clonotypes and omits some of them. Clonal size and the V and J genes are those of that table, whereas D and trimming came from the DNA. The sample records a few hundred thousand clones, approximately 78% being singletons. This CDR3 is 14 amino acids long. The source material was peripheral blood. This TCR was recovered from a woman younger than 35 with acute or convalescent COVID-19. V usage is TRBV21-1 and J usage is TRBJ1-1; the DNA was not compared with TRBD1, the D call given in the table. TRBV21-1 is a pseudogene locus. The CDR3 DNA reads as TGTGCCAGCAGCAAGAGCAGGGAGAACACTGAAGCTTTCTTT. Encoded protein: CASSKSRENTEAFF.